Here is one T cell receptor (beta chain) with its context. The data are from a study of shared T cell receptors in the human thymus. In germline, CDR1 is SGHDN, CDR2 FVKESK. Trimming cost V 0 bases and J 4 bases, with 15 bases left between them. The CDR3 extends over 16 amino acids. TCRdb's table, derived via immunoSEQ multiplex PCR, lists solely in-frame clones and lacks some. The sample yields about 660,000 clones, roughly 90% seen once. The data also belong to a second study, concerning human thymus T cells. This second study says: Having corrective surgery for congenital heart defects, healthy Finnish infants were the ones who donated. Thymus tissue was removed during corrective cardiac surgery. Gene usage (both V and J) appeared biased in thymic and blood repertoires. Related reports documented highly overlapping thymic repertoires among unrelated individuals.

Sample: thymocytes. The chain links TRBV14 to TRBJ1-2; maybe TRBD1 (5 bases). This clonotype was sampled from a boy less than two years old with a congenital heart defect. The CDR3 bases are TGTGCCAGCAGCCAAGATCGGGCGGGGGAGGGCTATGGCTACACCTTC. Translating gives CASSQDRAGEGYGYTF. Complete variable domain (other parts from reference TRBV14 and TRBJ1-2): EAGVTQFPSHSVIEKGQTVTLRCDPISGHDNLYWYRRVMGKEIKFLLHFVKESKQDESGMPNNRFLAERTGGTYSTLKVQPAELEDSGVYFCASSQDRAGEGYGYTFGSGTRLTVV.